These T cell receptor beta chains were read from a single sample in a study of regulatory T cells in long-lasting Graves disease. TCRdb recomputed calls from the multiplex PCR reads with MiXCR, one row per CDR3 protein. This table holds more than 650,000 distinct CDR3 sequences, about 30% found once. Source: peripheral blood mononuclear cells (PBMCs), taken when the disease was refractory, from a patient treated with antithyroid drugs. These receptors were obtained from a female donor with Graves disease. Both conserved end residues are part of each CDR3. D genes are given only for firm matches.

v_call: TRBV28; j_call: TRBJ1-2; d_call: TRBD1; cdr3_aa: CASRFTGGGGYTF
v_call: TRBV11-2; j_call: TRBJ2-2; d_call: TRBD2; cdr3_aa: CASSLLAANTGELFF
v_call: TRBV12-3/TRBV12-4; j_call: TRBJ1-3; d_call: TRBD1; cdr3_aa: CASSLRTGAGNTIYF
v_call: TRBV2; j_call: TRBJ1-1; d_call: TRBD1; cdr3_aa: CASSLRTGFRMNTEAFF
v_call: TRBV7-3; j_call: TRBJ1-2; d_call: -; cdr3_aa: CASSQAETSYGYTF
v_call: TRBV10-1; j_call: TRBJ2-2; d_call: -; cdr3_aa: CASSESAAGELFF
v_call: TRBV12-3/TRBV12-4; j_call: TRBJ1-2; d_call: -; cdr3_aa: CASRPGGGATNYGYTF
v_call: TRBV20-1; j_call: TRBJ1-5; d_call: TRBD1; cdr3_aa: CSARIGTGHNQPQHF
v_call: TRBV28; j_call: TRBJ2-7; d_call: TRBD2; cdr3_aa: CASSFGKAGGPGREQYF
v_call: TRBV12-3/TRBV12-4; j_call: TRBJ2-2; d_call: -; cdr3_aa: CASSPRVANTGELFF
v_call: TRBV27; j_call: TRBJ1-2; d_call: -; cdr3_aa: CASSPTGSPSYGYTF
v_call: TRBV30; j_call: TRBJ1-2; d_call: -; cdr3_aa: CAWMTAYGYTF
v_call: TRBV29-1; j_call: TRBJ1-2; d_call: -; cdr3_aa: CSVEGDNYGYTF
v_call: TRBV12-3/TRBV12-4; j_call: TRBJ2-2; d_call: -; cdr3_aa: CAAGDGVTGELFF
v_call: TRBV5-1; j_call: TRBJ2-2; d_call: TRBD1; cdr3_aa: CASSSDRAMNTGELFF
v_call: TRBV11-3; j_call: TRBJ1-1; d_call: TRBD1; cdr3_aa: CASSQGTGGRFDTEAFF
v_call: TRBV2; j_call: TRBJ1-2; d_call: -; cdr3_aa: CASSVGDGYTF
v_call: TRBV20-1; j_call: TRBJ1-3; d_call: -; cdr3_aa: CSARDAARPIISSGNTIYF
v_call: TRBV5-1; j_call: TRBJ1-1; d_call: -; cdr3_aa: CASSLARRDGTLNTEAFF
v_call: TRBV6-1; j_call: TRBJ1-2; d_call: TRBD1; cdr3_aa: CASIRRGQGAHYGYTF
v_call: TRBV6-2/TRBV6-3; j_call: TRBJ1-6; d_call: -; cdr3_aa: CASSEDGTRTSPLHF
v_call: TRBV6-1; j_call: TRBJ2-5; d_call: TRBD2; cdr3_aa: CASRQQALASKETQYF
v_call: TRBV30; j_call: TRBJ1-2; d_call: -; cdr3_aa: CAWSVSVRQNGYTF
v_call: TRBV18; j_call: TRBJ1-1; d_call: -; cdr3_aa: CASSPLSLLRENTEAFF
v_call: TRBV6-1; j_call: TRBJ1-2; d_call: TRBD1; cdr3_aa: CASSQQRDRGYGYTF
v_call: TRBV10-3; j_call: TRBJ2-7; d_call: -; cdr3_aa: CAISESTLKGVINYEQYF
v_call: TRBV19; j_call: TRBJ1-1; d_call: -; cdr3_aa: CASSSAGGLGNTEAFF